Shown below are 26 T cell receptor beta chains from a single sample sequenced in a study of T-cell memory formation after mild COVID-19. MiXCR, run by TCRdb on the 5' RACE reads, gives a single entry per CDR3 protein. The sample records about 400,000 distinct CDR3 sequences, less than 25% being singletons. The sequencing input was PBMCs or a T cell subset sorted from them (not recorded which). These TCRs come from an adult woman who had mild COVID-19 (a few samples of this study predate the infection). Cell type and time point are not known.

This clonotype was observed many times. The chain carries TRBV7-2 and TRBJ2-7; TRBD2 aligns across 13 bases. Germline CDR1 reads SGHTA; CDR2 reads FQGNSA. This CDR3 region has 17 residues. After removal of 5 bases from V and 2 bases from J, the junction contained 9 bases not matched to a gene. For the CDR3, the DNA is TGTGCCAGCAGCCTCCTACTAGCGGGGGGGCGGCCCTACGAGCAGTACTTC. It codes for CASSLLLAGGRPYEQYF.

This clonotype has more than one count but fewer than ten. V is TRBV7-9 and J is TRBJ2-1, with 10 bases matching TRBD2. This CDR3 is 16 amino acids long. Trimming removed 5 bases from V and 6 bases from J; junction bases left unmatched: 10. CDR1 is SEHNR, CDR2 FQNEAQ, per germline (reference sequence). CDR3 in DNA: TGTGCCAGCAGCACTCCTAGCGGGGGCCTCAGCAATGAGCAGTTCTTC. Protein: CASSTPSGGLSNEQFF.

The gene calls are TRBV30 and TRBJ2-7, with 11 nucleotides matching TRBD1. Germline trimming cut 5 bases from V and 4 bases from J; bases unmatched to any gene: 1. The CDR3 has 12 amino acids. Germline V lookup: CDR1 GTSNPN, CDR2 SVGIG (reference sequence). The chain's CDR3 is CAWGTGGYEQYF. For the CDR3, the DNA is TGTGCCTGGGGGACAGGGGGGTACGAGCAGTACTTC.

The V call is TRBV19, the J call TRBJ1-5, with D possibly TRBD1 on 5 matching bases. This CDR3 comprises 13 residues. V lost 6 bases, J lost 1 base, and 7 bases lay in between. Germline CDR1 reads LNHDA; CDR2 reads SQIVND (reference sequence). The CDR3 is CASRQASNQPQHF. The CDR3 DNA sequence: TGTGCCAGTAGACAGGCCAGCAATCAGCCCCAGCATTTT. The variable domain in full, with the rest retrieved from reference TRBV19 and TRBJ1-5, is DGGITQSPKYLFRKEGQNVTLSCEQNLNHDAMYWYRQDPGQGLRLIYYSQIVNDFQKGDIAEGYSVSREKKESFPLTVTSAQKNPTAFYLCASRQASNQPQHFGDGTRLSIL.

The chain links TRBV14 to TRBJ2-5; D possibly corresponds to TRBD2 (6 bases). The germline V gene encodes CDR1 SGHDN and CDR2 FVKESK. The CDR3 runs to 17 residues. Trimming took off 0 bases at V and 2 bases at J, with 16 bases between the two ends. CDR3 nucleotide sequence: TGTGCCAGCAGCCAAGACCGACTAGTGGGATTTCAAGAGACCCAGTACTTC. Its protein is CASSQDRLVGFQETQYF. Combining the CDR3 with reference TRBV14 and TRBJ2-5 gives the whole variable domain EAGVTQFPSHSVIEKGQTVTLRCDPISGHDNLYWYRRVMGKEIKFLLHFVKESKQDESGMPNNRFLAERTGGTYSTLKVQPAELEDSGVYFCASSQDRLVGFQETQYFGPGTRLLVL.

This rearrangement joins TRBV21-1 to TRBJ2-1; the D call TRBD1 from the table was never checked on the DNA. TRBV21-1 is assigned pseudogene status. The CDR3 length is 15 residues. CDR3 amino acids: CASSGYRVSYNEQFF. In DNA form, the CDR3 reads TGTGCCAGCAGCGGATACAGGGTTAGCTACAATGAGCAGTTCTTC.

This sequence joins TRBV10-3 and TRBJ2-1, with 12 bases aligning to TRBD2. J was trimmed by 7 bases and V by 6 bases; bases with no gene match: 13. The germline gives CDR1 ENHRY, CDR2 SYGVKD. The CDR3 covers 17 residues. CDR3 nucleotide sequence: TGTGCCATCAGCGGGACCGGGACTAGCGGGCCGGGTAATGAGCAGTTCTTC. Translation gives CAISGTGTSGPGNEQFF.

This clonotype has at least ten counts. This chain links TRBV5-1 with TRBJ2-1, with D possibly being TRBD2 (6 bases). Trimming removed 0 bases at V and 6 bases at J, with 10 bases between. Germline V CDR1 and CDR2: SGHRS, YFSETQ. The CDR3 has 14 amino acids. The CDR3 DNA reads TGCGCCAGCAGCTTGGGGAGGGGACTCAATGAGCAGTTCTTC. Translation gives CASSLGRGLNEQFF.

The chain links TRBV9 to TRBJ2-5; TRBD2 aligns across 10 bases. Germline assignment: CDR1 SGDLS and CDR2 YYNGEE. This CDR3 spans 16 amino acids. V was pared by 4 bases and J by 1 base, with 7 bases of the junction left unmatched. CDR3 protein: CASSPYSGGTQETQYF. The CDR3, as DNA: TGTGCCAGCAGCCCATATAGCGGGGGGACCCAAGAGACCCAGTACTTC.

The rearrangement uses TRBV6-5 and TRBJ2-3; 11 bases match TRBD1. Germline loops: CDR1 MNHEY, CDR2 SVGAGI. This CDR3 is built from 16 residues. J gave up 4 bases and V 1 base, and 4 bases lay outside the gene matches. The CDR3 region has the DNA TGTGCCAGCAGTTACTTGGGACAGGGGGTCGCAGATACGCAGTATTTT. This codes for CASSYLGQGVADTQYF.

The V call is TRBV12-3 or TRBV12-4, the J call TRBJ2-2; D gene ambiguous. The germline V and J ends were trimmed by 3 bases and 7 bases, with 6 bases remaining between them. This CDR3 is 12 amino acids long. DNA for the CDR3: TGTGCCAGCAGTTTTACGGTCGGGGAGCTGTTTTTT. This translates into CASSFTVGELFF.

The J gene is TRBJ1-2, the V gene TRBV3-1; D uncertain. From germline, CDR1 is LGHDT and CDR2 YNNKEL (reference sequence). The V gene lost 5 bases and the J gene lost 4 bases, with 8 bases spanning the gap. The length of the CDR3 is 12 residues. CDR3 region: CASSGSRYGYTF. The CDR3 DNA sequence: TGTGCCAGCAGCGGGAGTCGCTATGGCTACACCTTC.

The chain joins TRBV29-1 to TRBJ1-5, with D possibly matching TRBD1 (5 bases). V gave up 6 bases and J gave up 4 bases, with 16 bases separating them. In germline, CDR1 is SQVTM, CDR2 ANQGSEA. The CDR3 spans 14 residues. For the CDR3, the DNA is TGCAGCGTGTCAACCGGGACCGGTAATCAGCCCCAGCATTTT. Translating gives CSVSTGTGNQPQHF.

The rearrangement uses TRBV29-1 and TRBJ2-7; D might be TRBD2 (5 bases). Deletions cut 5 bases from V and 2 bases from J, with 13 bases between. Germline V CDR1 and CDR2: SQVTM, ANQGSEA. The CDR3 has 13 residues. CDR3 in amino acids: CSVLGDTAYEQYF. CDR3 nucleotides: TGCAGCGTTTTGGGAGATACCGCCTACGAGCAGTACTTC.

The chain employs TRBV29-1 and TRBJ1-4; unclear D gene. Trimming pared 6 bases from V and 3 bases from J, leaving 14 bases between. The CDR3 spans 14 residues. Germline V gives CDR1 SQVTM, CDR2 ANQGSEA. In nucleotides, the CDR3 is TGCAGCGTACCCGAGGACGGATCTAATGAAAAACTGTTTTTT. Translation: CSVPEDGSNEKLFF. Full variable domain (outside the CDR3, taken from reference TRBV29-1 and TRBJ1-4): SAVISQKPSRDICQRGTSLTIQCQVDSQVTMMFWYRQQPGQSLTLIATANQGSEATYESGFVIDKFPISRPNLTFSTLTVSNMSPEDSSIYLCSVPEDGSNEKLFFGSGTQLSVL.

This clonotype was observed a handful of times. This chain joins TRBV2 and TRBJ2-5; D possibly corresponds to TRBD2 (7 bases). The V end was cut by 3 bases, the J end by 0 bases, with 14 bases between. The germline V gene encodes CDR1 SNHLY and CDR2 FYNNEI. The CDR3 extends over 16 amino acids. CDR3 loop: CASSDRGAGDQETQYF. The CDR3 DNA follows: TGTGCCAGCAGTGATCGGGGGGCAGGTGACCAAGAGACCCAGTACTTC.

Ten or more counts support this clonotype. The V call is TRBV18, the J call TRBJ1-1; no clear D gene. The V end was cut by 3 bases, the J end by 1 base, with 9 bases between. The CDR3 contains 14 residues. Germline CDR1 KGHSH, CDR2 LQKENI. The CDR3 sequence is CASSPIPQNTEAFF. CDR3 coding DNA: TGTGCCAGCTCACCTATCCCCCAGAACACTGAAGCTTTCTTT.

This clonotype was recorded a few times. This chain connects TRBV30 to TRBJ2-2; D unclear. Germline CDR1 GTSNPN, CDR2 SVGIG (reference sequence). Trimming pared 3 bases from V and 1 base from J, leaving 6 bases between. This CDR3 comprises 13 residues. CDR3 coding DNA: TGTGCCTGGAGAAGCCTGAACACCGGGGAGCTGTTTTTT. Its translation is CAWRSLNTGELFF.

The gene calls are TRBV29-1 and TRBJ2-2; TRBD1 matches 9 bases. The CDR3 contains 13 residues. The germline V gene has CDR1 SQVTM and CDR2 ANQGSEA. Germline trimming cut 4 bases from V and 5 bases from J; bases unmatched to any gene: 2. CDR3 sequence: CSVGTGVTGELFF. For the CDR3, the DNA is TGCAGCGTTGGGACAGGGGTAACCGGGGAGCTGTTTTTT.

This chain connects TRBV5-6 to TRBJ2-7; 7 bases match TRBD1. Germline V lookup: CDR1 SGHDT, CDR2 YYEEEE. Losses at the gene ends were 5 bases for V and 3 bases for J; bases not matched to a gene: 8. CDR3 length: 14 amino acids. The CDR3 DNA is TGTGCCAGCAGACAAGGGGGCGCCGGCTACGAGCAGTACTTC. This translates into CASRQGGAGYEQYF.

In its sample, this clonotype was seen a few times. The chain couples TRBV6-6 to TRBJ1-3; D remains ambiguous. The germline V and J ends were trimmed by 6 bases and 0 bases, with 18 bases remaining between them. Germline CDR1 reads MNHNY; CDR2 reads SVGAGI (reference sequence). The CDR3 is 17 amino acids. The CDR3 loop reads CASRGSALPRSGNTIYF. The CDR3 bases are TGTGCCAGCAGGGGGTCAGCTCTACCCCGCTCTGGAAACACCATATATTTT.

This clonotype occurred a few times. The chain is built from TRBV7-8 and TRBJ1-1; 9 bases are a match to TRBD1. This CDR3 is 13 amino acids long. From germline, CDR1 is SGHVS and CDR2 FQNEAQ. Germline trimming cut 5 bases from V and 10 bases from J; bases unmatched to any gene: 8. The CDR3, as DNA: TGTGCCAGCAGCGTCGACAGGGGGAGGAGAGCTTTCTTT. Its protein product is CASSVDRGRRAFF.

The V and J genes are TRBV12-3 or TRBV12-4 and TRBJ1-2; 9 nucleotides match TRBD1. V shed 4 bases, J shed 3 bases, and the junction held 12 bases outside the gene matches. There are 17 residues in the CDR3. Here the CDR3 DNA reads TGTGCCAGCAGTTCAGGACAGGGGCTCGAATTTGACTATGGCTACACCTTC. This translates into CASSSGQGLEFDYGYTF.

The genes are TRBV5-1 and TRBJ2-2; TRBD1 aligns across 9 bases. The germline gives CDR1 SGHRS, CDR2 YFSETQ. J gave up 6 bases and V 5 bases, and 11 bases lay outside the gene matches. CDR3 length: 16 residues. This chain's CDR3 is CASSSTGGSGAGELFF. CDR3 in DNA: TGCGCCAGCAGTTCAACAGGGGGCTCGGGAGCCGGGGAGCTGTTTTTT.

The chain links TRBV7-2 to TRBJ1-3; no clear D gene. Trimming removed 5 bases from V and 0 bases from J, with 5 bases in between. The germline V gene has CDR1 SGHTA and CDR2 FQGNSA. This CDR3 has 13 residues. The CDR3 sequence: CASSPFSGNTIYF. CDR3 bases: TGTGCCAGCAGCCCGTTCTCTGGAAACACCATATATTTT.

The V gene is TRBV5-1, the J gene TRBJ2-1; 7 nucleotides align to TRBD2. The CDR3 spans 15 residues. Germline V gene sequence: CDR1 SGHRS, CDR2 YFSETQ. The junction had 11 bases not matched to a gene; V was cut back by 4 bases and J by 7 bases. The CDR3 DNA follows: TGCGCCAGCAGCCCCGGACTAGTTAAAGGAAATGAGCAGTTCTTC. It is translated as CASSPGLVKGNEQFF. Combining the CDR3 with reference TRBV5-1 and TRBJ2-1 gives the whole variable domain KAGVTQTPRYLIKTRGQQVTLSCSPISGHRSVSWYQQTPGQGLQFLFEYFSETQRNKGNFPGRFSGRQFSNSRSEMNVSTLELGDSALYLCASSPGLVKGNEQFFGPGTRLTVL.